The clone carrying this T cell receptor (beta chain) was seen many times. Its matching antigen is unknown. The CDR3 contains 14 residues. Trimming took 4 bases from V and 1 from J; bases not matched to a gene: 7. CDR1 is SQVTM and CDR2 is ANQGSEA in the germline V gene. Unique molecular identifiers were present on cDNA, and template switching added a universal primer site. A single record per CDR3 protein comes from TCRdb applying MiXCR to the 5' RACE reads. The profile covers hundreds of thousands of distinct CDR3 sequences, with under 9% appearing a single time and roughly 0.97% taken by the ten largest. This sample is part of a study of identical twins. Study-wide results and limits: Insertions were fewer in abundant cord blood beta clonotypes, whereas memory repertoires showed none of this pattern. The study based its conclusions on cross-sectional statistical analysis and did not follow the same donors.

This sample also appeared in a second study, on yellow fever vaccine responses in identical twins. That source adds: Reportedly, the response of twins' T cells to the vaccine seemed partly convergent, partly personalized.

Specimen: PBMCs. This sequence was found in a woman between 18 and 29 years old in good health. The J gene is TRBJ2-7, the V gene TRBV29-1; 7 nucleotides match TRBD2. CDR3 protein: CSVAHGRESYEQYF. CDR3 bases: TGCAGCGTTGCCCACGGGCGGGAGTCCTACGAGCAGTACTTC.